The 18 T cell receptor beta chains reported below all come from one sample, sequenced in a study of CD8 T cells in Susac syndrome. Random hexamers were used to reverse transcribe the RNA input (about 0.5 to 1 ug). TCRdb processed the immunoSEQ multiplex PCR reads anew with MiXCR; each CDR3 protein has one entry. The profile shows around 59,000 distinct CDR3 sequences, roughly nine tenths of them singletons. The sequencing input was CD8+ T cells from PBMCs. The receptors shown here come from a human donor in good health.

The chain links TRBV2 to TRBJ2-7; D is unclear. The V and J ends lost 8 bases and 3 bases respectively, with 8 bases between them. The CDR3 length is 11 residues. Germline assignment: CDR1 SNHLY and CDR2 FYNNEI. This CDR3 is CASGTNYEQYF. The DNA of the CDR3 is TGTGCCAGCGGCACTAACTACGAGCAGTACTTC. Full variable domain (missing parts from reference TRBV2 and TRBJ2-7): EPEVTQTPSHQVTQMGQEVILRCVPISNHLYFYWYRQILGQKVEFLVSFYNNEISEKSEIFDDQFSVERPDGSNFTLKIRSTKLEDSAMYFCASGTNYEQYFGPGTRLTVT.

V gene TRBV5-4 combines with J gene TRBJ2-2; a possible D gene is TRBD1 (6 bases). V dropped 6 bases and J dropped 10 bases, with 16 bases sitting between them. The germline V gene encodes CDR1 SGHNT and CDR2 YYREEE (reference sequence). CDR3 length: 13 residues. CDR3 in DNA: TGTGCCAGCACTAGCAGGGGAGTCGAGGAGCTGTTTTTT. It codes for CASTSRGVEELFF.

The rearrangement joins TRBV7-9 to TRBJ1-1, with D possibly matching TRBD1 (5 bases). Germline V CDR1 and CDR2: SEHNR, FQNEAQ (reference sequence). This CDR3 spans 15 amino acids. The V end lost 2 bases, the J end lost 3 bases, and 13 bases lay between the germline ends. The CDR3 here is CASSLYGGVDTEAFF. CDR3 sequence (DNA): TGTGCCAGCAGCTTATACGGGGGGGTGGACACTGAAGCTTTCTTT.

In its sample, this clonotype was seen once. The CDR3 is CASSYRLRRGKNIQYF. CDR3 in DNA: TGTGCCAGCAGTTACCGTCTTAGGCGCGGCAAAAACATTCAGTACTTC. V usage is TRBV6-2 or TRBV6-3 and J usage is TRBJ2-4; no clear D gene. The ends were cut back, 2 bases at V and 3 bases at J, with 14 bases in the middle. CDR1 is MNHEY and CDR2 is SVGEGT in the germline V gene. The CDR3 covers 16 residues.

The gene calls are TRBV4-1 and TRBJ2-1, with 8 positions matching TRBD2. The CDR3 runs 17 residues. Trimming removed 0 bases from V and 1 base from J; junction bases left unmatched: 5. CDR1 MGHRA and CDR2 YSYEKL come from the germline V gene. The CDR3, as DNA: TGCGCCAGCAGCCAAGATTGGGCGGGGGGTTCCTACAATGAGCAGTTCTTC. It codes for CASSQDWAGGSYNEQFF.

V usage is TRBV15 and J usage is TRBJ2-3; D not resolved. The CDR3 has 18 amino acids. The V gene's germline CDR1 is LNHNV and CDR2 YYDKDF (reference sequence). Trimming pared 1 base from V and 4 bases from J, leaving 21 bases between. CDR3 sequence: CATSRVPSPSEVPDTQYF. The DNA of the CDR3 is TGTGCCACCAGCAGAGTTCCCTCCCCTAGTGAAGTACCAGATACGCAGTATTTT.

The rearrangement links TRBV3-1 to TRBJ2-5; D possibly corresponds to TRBD2 (6 bases). Germline assignment: CDR1 LGHDT and CDR2 YNNKEL (reference sequence). The CDR3 extends over 15 amino acids. V gave up 0 bases and J gave up 3 bases, with 11 bases separating them. In DNA form, the CDR3 reads TGTGCCAGCAGCCAAGATTCCGGACTAAAAGAGACCCAGTACTTC. Translated, it gives CASSQDSGLKETQYF.

J is TRBJ2-5 and V is TRBV4-3, with D tentatively TRBD2 (6 bases). This CDR3 has 15 residues. Germline lookup yields CDR1 LGHNA and CDR2 YSLEER. V gave up 4 bases and J gave up 2 bases, with 14 bases separating them. CDR3 protein: CASSRRAGSQETQYF. The CDR3 DNA follows: TGCGCCAGCAGCCGACGGGCGGGGTCTCAAGAGACCCAGTACTTC.

This sequence joins TRBV7-3 and TRBJ2-2, with 9 bases aligning to TRBD1. The CDR3 runs to 16 residues. CDR1 is SGHTA and CDR2 is FQGTGA in the germline V gene. The V segment lost 3 bases and the J segment 3 bases; nucleotides outside the gene matches: 5. The CDR3 DNA is TGTGCCAGCAGCTTCACAGGGGGCGAGGACACCGGGGAGCTGTTTTTT. Its protein product is CASSFTGGEDTGELFF.

The chain uses TRBV29-1 and TRBJ2-1; 16 bases fit TRBD2. The CDR3 sequence is 17 residues long. The germline V gene has CDR1 SQVTM and CDR2 ANQGSEA. The V and J ends lost 4 bases and 2 bases, in that order; junction bases with no gene match: 5. The CDR3 coding sequence is TGCAGCGTTGTGGGACTAGCGGGGGGGCTCCCCTACAATGAGCAGTTCTTC. Translated, it gives CSVVGLAGGLPYNEQFF.

The chain couples TRBV6-2 or TRBV6-3 to TRBJ2-5; D gene unclear. Germline V gene lookup returns CDR1 MNHEY and CDR2 SVGEGT. The CDR3 contains 12 residues. The V gene lost 0 bases and the J gene lost 4 bases, with 3 bases spanning the gap. CDR3 nucleotides: TGTGCCAGCAGTTACTCGCCAGAGACCCAGTACTTC. Its translation is CASSYSPETQYF.

The J gene is TRBJ1-3, the V gene TRBV29-1; weak D call: TRBD1 (5 bases). V was pared by 4 bases and J by 4 bases, with 5 bases between. The germline CDR1 and CDR2 sequences are SQVTM and ANQGSEA. The CDR3 is 11 amino acids. The CDR3 nucleotides are TGCAGCGTTGGACAGGGAAACACCATATATTTT. Translating it yields CSVGQGNTIYF.

The V gene is TRBV28, the J gene TRBJ1-5; D unresolved. The CDR3 runs to 13 residues. Germline CDR1 reads MDHEN; CDR2 reads SYDVKM. The ends were cut back, 1 base at V and 5 bases at J, with 6 bases in the middle. The CDR3 sequence is CASSLSLYQPQHF. The CDR3 DNA follows: TGTGCCAGCAGTTTATCACTATATCAGCCCCAGCATTTT.

The rearrangement uses TRBV27 and TRBJ1-2; 12 bases agree with TRBD1. This CDR3 has 15 amino acids. Per germline, CDR1 MNHEY and CDR2 SMNVEV (reference sequence). The V gene end was trimmed by 3 bases and the J gene end by 2 bases; junction bases not matched to a gene: 1. The CDR3: CASSFGTGGNYGYTF. CDR3 in DNA: TGTGCCAGCAGTTTCGGGACAGGGGGCAACTATGGCTACACCTTC.

V is TRBV11-2 and J is TRBJ2-3; TRBD2 agrees at 8 bases. The trim removed 0 bases at V and 4 bases at J, leaving 21 bases unmatched. The germline gives CDR1 SGHAT, CDR2 FQNNGV. This CDR3 has 21 residues. The CDR3 sequence: CASSLEIGFNPPGGRPDTQYF. CDR3 in DNA: TGTGCCAGCAGCTTAGAGATCGGTTTCAATCCTCCGGGGGGGCGGCCAGATACGCAGTATTTT.

The chain couples TRBV5-5 to TRBJ2-1; D gene uncertain. Germline loops: CDR1 SGHKS, CDR2 YYEKEE (reference sequence). The CDR3 has 16 amino acids. The V end lost 0 bases, the J end lost 4 bases, and 14 bases lay between the germline ends. In DNA, the CDR3 is TGTGCCAGCAGCTTGGAAGGGATGGATTGGTACAATGAGCAGTTCTTC. Translation gives CASSLEGMDWYNEQFF.

The rearrangement joins TRBV27 to TRBJ2-2; D may be TRBD1 (5 bases). Looked up from germline, CDR1 is MNHEY and CDR2 is SMNVEV (reference sequence). V was trimmed by 5 bases and J by 7 bases, leaving 11 bases between them. The CDR3 is made up of 13 amino acids. The CDR3 sequence: CASSIRGFGELFF. CDR3 nucleotides: TGTGCCAGCAGTATTAGGGGTTTCGGGGAGCTGTTTTTT.

V is TRBV6-1 and J is TRBJ1-2; weak D call: TRBD1 (5 bases). V lost 2 bases to trimming and J lost 0 bases, with 10 bases between them. The CDR3 spans 15 residues. Germline V CDR1 and CDR2: MNHNS, SASEGT. The CDR3 sequence is CASSEWDLANYGYTF. The CDR3 nucleotides read TGTGCCAGCAGTGAATGGGACTTAGCTAACTATGGCTACACCTTC.